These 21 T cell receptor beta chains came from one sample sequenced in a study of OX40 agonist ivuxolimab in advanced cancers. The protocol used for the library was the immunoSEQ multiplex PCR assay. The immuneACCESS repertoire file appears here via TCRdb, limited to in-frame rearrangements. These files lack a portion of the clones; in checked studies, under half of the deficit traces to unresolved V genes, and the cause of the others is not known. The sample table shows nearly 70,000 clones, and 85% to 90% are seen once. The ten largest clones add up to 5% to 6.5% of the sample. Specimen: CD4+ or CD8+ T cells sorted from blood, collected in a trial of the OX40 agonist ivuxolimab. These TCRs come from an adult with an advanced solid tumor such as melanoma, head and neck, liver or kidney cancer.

The CDR3 nucleotides read TGTGCCAGCAGCTTATTTAATTCACCCCTCCACTTT. Translating gives CASSLFNSPLHF. The chain employs TRBV7-2 and TRBJ1-6; D unclear. Trimming removed 2 bases at V and 6 bases at J, with 2 bases between. The CDR3 has 12 residues. Germline V CDR1 and CDR2: SGHTA, FQGNSA.

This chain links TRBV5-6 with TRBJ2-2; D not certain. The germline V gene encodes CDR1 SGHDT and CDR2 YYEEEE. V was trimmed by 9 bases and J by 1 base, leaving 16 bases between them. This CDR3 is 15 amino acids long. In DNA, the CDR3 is TGTGCCACCTCCTTAGGCAGCCGGAACACCGGGGAGCTGTTTTTT. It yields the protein CATSLGSRNTGELFF.

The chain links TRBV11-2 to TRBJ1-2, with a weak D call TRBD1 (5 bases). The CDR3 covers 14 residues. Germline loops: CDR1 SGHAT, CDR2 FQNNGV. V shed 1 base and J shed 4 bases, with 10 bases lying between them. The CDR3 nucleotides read TGTGCCAGCAGCTTAGCGGGACGCACCTATGGCTACACCTTC. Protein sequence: CASSLAGRTYGYTF.

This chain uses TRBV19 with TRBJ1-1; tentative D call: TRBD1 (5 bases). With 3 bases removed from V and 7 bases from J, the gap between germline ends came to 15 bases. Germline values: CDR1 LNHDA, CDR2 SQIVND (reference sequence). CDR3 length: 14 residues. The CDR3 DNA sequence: TGTGCCAGTAGTATCTTGGGGGTCAGGGTTGAAGCTTTCTTT. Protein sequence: CASSILGVRVEAFF.

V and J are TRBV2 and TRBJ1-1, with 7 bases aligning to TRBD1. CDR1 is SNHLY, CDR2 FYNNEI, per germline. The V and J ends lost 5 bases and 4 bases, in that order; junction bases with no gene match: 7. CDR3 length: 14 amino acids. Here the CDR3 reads CASSTQGIATEAFF. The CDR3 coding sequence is TGTGCCAGCAGTACACAGGGGATCGCCACTGAAGCTTTCTTT. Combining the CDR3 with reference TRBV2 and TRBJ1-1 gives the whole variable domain EPEVTQTPSHQVTQMGQEVILRCVPISNHLYFYWYRQILGQKVEFLVSFYNNEISEKSEIFDDQFSVERPDGSNFTLKIRSTKLEDSAMYFCASSTQGIATEAFFGQGTRLTVV.

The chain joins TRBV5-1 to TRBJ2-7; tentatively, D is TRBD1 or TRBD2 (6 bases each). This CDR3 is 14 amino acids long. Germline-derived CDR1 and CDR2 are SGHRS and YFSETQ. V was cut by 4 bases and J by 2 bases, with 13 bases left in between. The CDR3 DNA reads TGCGCCAGCAGCCCTTTCGGGGGCCCCTACGAGCAGTACTTC. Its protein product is CASSPFGGPYEQYF.

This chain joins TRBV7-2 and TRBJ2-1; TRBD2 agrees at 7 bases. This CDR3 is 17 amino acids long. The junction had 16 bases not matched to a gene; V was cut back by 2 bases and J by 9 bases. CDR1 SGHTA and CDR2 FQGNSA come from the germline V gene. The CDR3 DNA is TGTGCCAGCAGCTTAAAGGTCGGTGGGGCGGGAGTGGGTGAGCAGTTCTTC. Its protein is CASSLKVGGAGVGEQFF.

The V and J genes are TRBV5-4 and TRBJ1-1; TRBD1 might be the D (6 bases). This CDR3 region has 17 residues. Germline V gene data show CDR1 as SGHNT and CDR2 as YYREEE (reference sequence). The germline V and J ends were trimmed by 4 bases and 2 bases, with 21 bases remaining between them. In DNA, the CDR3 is TGTGCCAGCAGCACGGGGGAAGGGGAGGGGGTTAACACTGAAGCTTTCTTT. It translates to CASSTGEGEGVNTEAFF.

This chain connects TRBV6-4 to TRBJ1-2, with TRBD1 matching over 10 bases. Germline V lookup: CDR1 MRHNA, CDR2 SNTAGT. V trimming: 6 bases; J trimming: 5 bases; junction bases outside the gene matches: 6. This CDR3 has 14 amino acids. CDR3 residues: CASSPTGGAYGYTF. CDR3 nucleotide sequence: TGTGCCAGCAGCCCGACAGGGGGCGCTTATGGCTACACCTTC.

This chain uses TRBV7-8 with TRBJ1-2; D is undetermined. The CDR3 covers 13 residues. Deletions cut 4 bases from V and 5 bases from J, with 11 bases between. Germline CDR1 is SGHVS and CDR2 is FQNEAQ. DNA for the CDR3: TGTGCCAGCAGCTCCACGTTGATTTATGGCTACACCTTC. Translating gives CASSSTLIYGYTF.

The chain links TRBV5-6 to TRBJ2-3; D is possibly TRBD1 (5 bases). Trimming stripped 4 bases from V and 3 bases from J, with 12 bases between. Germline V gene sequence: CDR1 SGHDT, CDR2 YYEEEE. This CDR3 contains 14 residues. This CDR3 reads CASSTVGVTDTQYF. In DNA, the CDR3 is TGTGCCAGCAGCACTGTAGGGGTTACAGATACGCAGTATTTT.

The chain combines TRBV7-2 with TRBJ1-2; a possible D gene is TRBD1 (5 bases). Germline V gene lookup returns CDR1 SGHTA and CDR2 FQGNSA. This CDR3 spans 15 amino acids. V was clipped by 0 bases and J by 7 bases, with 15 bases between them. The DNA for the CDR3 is TGTGCCAGCAGCTTAGCAGGGCAGGGCACGAGTGGCTACACCTTC. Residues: CASSLAGQGTSGYTF.

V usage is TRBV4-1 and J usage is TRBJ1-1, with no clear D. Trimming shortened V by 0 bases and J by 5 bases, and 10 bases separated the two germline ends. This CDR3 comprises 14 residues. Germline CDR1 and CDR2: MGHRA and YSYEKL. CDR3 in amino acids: CASSQDTLGTEAFF. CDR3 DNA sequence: TGCGCCAGCAGCCAAGACACCTTGGGGACTGAAGCTTTCTTT.

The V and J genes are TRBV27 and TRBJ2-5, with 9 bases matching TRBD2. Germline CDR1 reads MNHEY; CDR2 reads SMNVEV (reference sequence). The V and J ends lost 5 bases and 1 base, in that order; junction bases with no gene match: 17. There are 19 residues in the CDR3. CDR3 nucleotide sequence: TGTGCCAGCAGTCCACGACTTGGGGCCAGCGGGAGGATCCAAGAGACCCAGTACTTC. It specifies CASSPRLGASGRIQETQYF.

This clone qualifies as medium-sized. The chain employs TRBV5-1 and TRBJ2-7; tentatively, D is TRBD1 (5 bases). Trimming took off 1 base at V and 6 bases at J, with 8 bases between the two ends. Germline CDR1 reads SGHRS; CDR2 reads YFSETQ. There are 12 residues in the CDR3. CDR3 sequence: CASSLTGGEQYF. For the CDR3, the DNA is TGCGCCAGCAGCTTGACAGGTGGCGAGCAGTACTTC.

In DNA, the CDR3 is TGTGCCAGCAGAGCGGGGAGCACAGATACGCAGTATTTT. It is translated as CASRAGSTDTQYF. This chain links TRBV7-3 with TRBJ2-3; 7 bases fit TRBD2. J was trimmed by 0 bases and V by 6 bases; bases with no gene match: 0. There are 13 residues in the CDR3. Germline V lookup: CDR1 SGHTA, CDR2 FQGTGA.

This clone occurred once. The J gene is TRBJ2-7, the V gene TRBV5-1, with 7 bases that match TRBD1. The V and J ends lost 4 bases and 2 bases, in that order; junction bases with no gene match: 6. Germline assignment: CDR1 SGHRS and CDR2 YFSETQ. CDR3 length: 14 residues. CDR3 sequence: CASSRGQTAYEQYF. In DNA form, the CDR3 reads TGCGCCAGCAGCAGGGGACAGACGGCCTACGAGCAGTACTTC. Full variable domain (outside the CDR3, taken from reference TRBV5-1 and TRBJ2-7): KAGVTQTPRYLIKTRGQQVTLSCSPISGHRSVSWYQQTPGQGLQFLFEYFSETQRNKGNFPGRFSGRQFSNSRSEMNVSTLELGDSALYLCASSRGQTAYEQYFGPGTRLTVT.

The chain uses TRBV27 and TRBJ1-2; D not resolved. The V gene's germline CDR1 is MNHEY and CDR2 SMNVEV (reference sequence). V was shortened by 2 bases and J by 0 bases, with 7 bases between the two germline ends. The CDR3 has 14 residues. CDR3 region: CASSLDLSNYGYTF. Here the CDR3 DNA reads TGTGCCAGCAGTTTAGACCTCTCTAACTATGGCTACACCTTC.

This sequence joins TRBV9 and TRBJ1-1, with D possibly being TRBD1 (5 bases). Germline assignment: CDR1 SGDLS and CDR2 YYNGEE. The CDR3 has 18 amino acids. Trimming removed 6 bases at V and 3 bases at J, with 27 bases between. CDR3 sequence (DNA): TGTGCCAGCACCAGATCCGCCGGGACGGAAGTTGGAGACACTGAAGCTTTCTTT. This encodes CASTRSAGTEVGDTEAFF.

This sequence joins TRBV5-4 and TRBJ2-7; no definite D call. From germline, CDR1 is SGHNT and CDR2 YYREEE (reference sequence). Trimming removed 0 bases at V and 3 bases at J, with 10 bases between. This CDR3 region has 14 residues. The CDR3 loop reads CASSLVGQLYEQYF. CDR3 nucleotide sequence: TGTGCCAGCAGCTTGGTCGGGCAGCTCTACGAGCAGTACTTC.

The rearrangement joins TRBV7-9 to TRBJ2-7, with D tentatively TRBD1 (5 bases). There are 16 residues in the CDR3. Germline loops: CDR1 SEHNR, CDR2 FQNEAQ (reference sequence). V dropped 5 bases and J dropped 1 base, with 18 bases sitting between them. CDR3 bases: TGTGCCAGCAGCCGCGGCTTGGGGCCTCCGTCCTACGAGCAGTACTTC. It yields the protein CASSRGLGPPSYEQYF. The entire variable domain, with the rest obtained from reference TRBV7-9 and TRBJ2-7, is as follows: DTGVSQNPRHKITKRGQNVTFRCDPISEHNRLYWYRQTLGQGPEFLTYFQNEAQLEKSRLLSDRFSAERPKGSFSTLEIQRTEQGDSAMYLCASSRGLGPPSYEQYFGPGTRLTVT.